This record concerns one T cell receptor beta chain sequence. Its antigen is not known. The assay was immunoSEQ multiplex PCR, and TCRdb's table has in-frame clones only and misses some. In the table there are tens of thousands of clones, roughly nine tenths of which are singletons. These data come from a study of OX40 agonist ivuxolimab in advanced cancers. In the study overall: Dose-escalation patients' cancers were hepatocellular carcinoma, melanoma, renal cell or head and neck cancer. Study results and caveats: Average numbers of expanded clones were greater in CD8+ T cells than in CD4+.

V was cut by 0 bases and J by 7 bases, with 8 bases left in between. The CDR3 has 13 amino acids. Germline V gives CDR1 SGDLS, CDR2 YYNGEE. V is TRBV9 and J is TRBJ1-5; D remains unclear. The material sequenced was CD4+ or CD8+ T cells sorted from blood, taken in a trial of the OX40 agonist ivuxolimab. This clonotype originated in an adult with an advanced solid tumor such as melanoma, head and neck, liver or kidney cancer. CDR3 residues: CASSVDLAQPQHF. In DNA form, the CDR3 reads TGTGCCAGCAGCGTAGATCTGGCACAGCCCCAGCATTTT.